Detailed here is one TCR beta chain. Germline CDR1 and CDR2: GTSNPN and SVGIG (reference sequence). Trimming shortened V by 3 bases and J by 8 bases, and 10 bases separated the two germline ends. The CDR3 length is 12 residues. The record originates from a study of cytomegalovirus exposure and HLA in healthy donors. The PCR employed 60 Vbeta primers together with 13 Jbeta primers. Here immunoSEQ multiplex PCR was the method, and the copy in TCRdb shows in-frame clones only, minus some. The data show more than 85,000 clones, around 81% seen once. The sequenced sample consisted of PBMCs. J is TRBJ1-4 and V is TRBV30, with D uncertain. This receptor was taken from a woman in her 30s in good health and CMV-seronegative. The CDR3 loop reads CAWSAQAEKLFF. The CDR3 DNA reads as TGTGCCTGGAGCGCCCAGGCGGAAAAACTGTTTTTT. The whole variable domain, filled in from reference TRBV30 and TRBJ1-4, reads SQTIHQWPATLVQPVGSPLSLECTVEGTSNPNLYWYRQAAGRGLQLLFYSVGIGQISSEVPQNLSASRPQDRQFILSSKKLLLSDSGFYLCAWSAQAEKLFFGSGTQLSVL.